Detailed here is one T cell receptor beta chain. Its antigen is undetermined. This sample also contains other DNA sequences that code for the same CDR3. This specimen belongs to a study of cytomegalovirus exposure and HLA in healthy donors. The CDR3 covers 11 residues. From germline, CDR1 is ENHRY and CDR2 SYGVKD. Primers: 60 Vbeta forward and 13 Jbeta reverse. Clones were sequenced by immunoSEQ multiplex PCR, and TCRdb holds only the in-frame ones, with some missing. The sample holds around 150,000 clones, about 64% seen once. Study results and limitations: When analyzed later, the rates of TCR association showed variation by HLA locus, with DRB1 the most and HLA-C the fewest. Researchers reported in a later analysis that a missense DCLRE1C variant was tied to TCR beta V- and J-gene trimming. A prior analysis recorded that most TCR beta V segments were productive about 87% or about 30% of the time.

The TCR sequence derives from a woman aged 40 to 55 in good health and CMV-seronegative. The V and J genes are TRBV10-3 and TRBJ1-1; no reliable D call. The source material was PBMCs. CDR3 in DNA: TGTGCTACGCGTGAGAACACTGAAGCTTTCTTT. This gives the protein CATRENTEAFF.